The clone carrying this T cell receptor beta chain was observed a few times. The data are from a study of identical twins' blood T cells. From germline, CDR1 is ENHRY and CDR2 SYGVKD. With 6 bases clipped from V and 3 bases from J, the junction kept 4 bases outside the gene matches. The CDR3 covers 15 residues. Authors' methods: Per-library CDR3 reads ranged about 2 to 4 million; clonotypes, ~90,000 to ~500,000. One entry per CDR3 protein results from TCRdb running MiXCR on the 5' RACE reads. The V and J calls here are based on TCRdb, not the publication. The table includes a few hundred thousand distinct CDR3 sequences, over 25% detected once.

The sequence came from a woman aged 18-55 years in good health. Sequencing was performed on PBMCs. The rearrangement links TRBV10-3 to TRBJ2-2, with 10 bases aligning to TRBD1. The CDR3 reads CAISGTGEDTGELFF. The CDR3 nucleotides read TGTGCCATCAGCGGGACAGGGGAGGACACCGGGGAGCTGTTTTTT.